The rows below give T cell receptor beta chains drawn from one sample of a study of blood T cells in healthy people across ages. TCRdb re-called the 5' RACE reads with MiXCR, one entry per CDR3 protein. The sample lists about 1.5 million distinct CDR3 sequences; 42% were seen once. The source material was blood. The receptors here all came from a woman aged 18-29 years in good health. CDR3s include the opening cysteine and the closing phenylalanine or tryptophan. A D gene is named only where the DNA matches it firmly. Expanded clones get a size class; other rows say once, few or many, or leave the size out.

TGTGCCAGCAGTATAGGGATAAACTATGGCTACACCTTC CASSIGINYGYTF TRBV27 . few TRBJ1-2
TGTGCCAGCAGTTTCTACGGACAGTACACAGATACGCAGTATTTT CASSFYGQYTDTQYF TRBV9 . few TRBJ2-3
TGTGCCAGCAGTTTAGCGGGAAGTACTAATGAAAAACTGTTTTTT CASSLAGSTNEKLFF TRBV12-3/TRBV12-4 . few TRBJ1-4
TGCAGCGTTGAAGGAAGGCGGCTGAACACTGAAGCTTTCTTT CSVEGRRLNTEAFF TRBV29-1 . few TRBJ1-1
TGTGCCAGTGCACCTCGGCGCGAGGAGCAGTACTTC CASAPRREEQYF TRBV6-2/TRBV6-3 . . TRBJ2-7
TGCAGTGCTCAGGACAGGCACTCCTACGAGCAGTACTTC CSAQDRHSYEQYF TRBV20-1 TRBD1 . TRBJ2-7
TGTGCCAGGGGGAAAACCGGGGAGCTGTTTTTT CARGKTGELFF TRBV21-1 . . TRBJ2-2
TGTGCCAGCAACCCCGTGACTAGCGGGGGAACAGATACGCAGTATTTT CASNPVTSGGTDTQYF TRBV7-2 TRBD2 . TRBJ2-3
TGTGCCAGCAGCCCCGGACAGGGACCAGATACGCAGTATTTT CASSPGQGPDTQYF TRBV7-9 TRBD1 many TRBJ2-3
TGCAGGGCCCTAGACCGTTCTCAAGCTTTCTTT CRALDRSQAFF TRBV20-1 . . TRBJ1-1
TGTGCCAGCAGTCGGACAGGGAAGTCCTACGAGCAGTACTTC CASSRTGKSYEQYF TRBV12-3/TRBV12-4 TRBD1 once TRBJ2-7
TGTGCCAGCAGCTTATGGGCTAGCGCGAGCACAGATACGCAGTATTTT CASSLWASASTDTQYF TRBV7-2 . few TRBJ2-3
TGCAGTGCTATAGACCCCAGGGGCACAGATACGCAGTATTTT CSAIDPRGTDTQYF TRBV20-1 . . TRBJ2-3
TGTGCCAGCACTCTTAGGGAAGCGAAAGGCTACACCTTC CASTLREAKGYTF TRBV28 . few TRBJ1-2
TGTGCCAGCAGCGCCACAGGACTCTCCTACGAGCAGTACTTC CASSATGLSYEQYF TRBV7-3 . . TRBJ2-7
TGTGCCAGCAGCTTACCCAGAGGGATTTCCTACAATGAGCAGTTCTTC CASSLPRGISYNEQFF TRBV7-2 . few TRBJ2-1
TGCGCCAGCAGCTTCGAAAGTGGCGAAGCTTTCTTT CASSFESGEAFF TRBV5-1 . few TRBJ1-1
TGTGCCAGCAGCAGTTCCCTAGGGGGGGTACAGTACTTC CASSSSLGGVQYF TRBV7-2 . . TRBJ2-4
TGTGCCATCAGTGGGGGGGGGGAAGGGGTAGCCCGGGTCGGCTACAATGAGCAGTACTTC CAISGGGEGVARVGYNEQYF TRBV10-3 TRBD2 . TRBJ2-7
TGTGCCAACAAATTACATCGGCTAGCGGGGGTGAGGAATGAGCAGTTCTTC CANKLHRLAGVRNEQFF TRBV12-3/TRBV12-4 TRBD2 . TRBJ2-1
TGTGCCAGCAGCTCTGGACAGGGAGCCACCGGGGAGCTGTTTTTT CASSSGQGATGELFF TRBV7-9 TRBD1 . TRBJ2-2
TGTGCCAGCTTTGGACATATCACAGATACGCAGTATTTT CASFGHITDTQYF TRBV7-2 . few TRBJ2-3
TGCAGTGCTCAAAAGCGGGATCGGTCTGATGCGCAGTATTTT CSAQKRDRSDAQYF TRBV20-1 TRBD2 . TRBJ2-3
TGTGCCAGCAGCCCCGCTGTTTCCTACAATGAGCAGTTCTTC CASSPAVSYNEQFF TRBV7-9 . few TRBJ2-1
TGTGCCAGCAGCGTAGACCCTGTCCTAGCGGGAATGGACGAGCAGTACTTC CASSVDPVLAGMDEQYF TRBV9 TRBD2 . TRBJ2-7
TGCGCCAGCAGCCAAGATAGATCCGGGTGGAGCAATCAGCCCCAGCATTTT CASSQDRSGWSNQPQHF TRBV4-1 . few TRBJ1-5
TGCGCCAGCAGCCAAGGAGGGGGAGGGTCCTACAATGAGCAGTTCTTC CASSQGGGGSYNEQFF TRBV4-3 . few TRBJ2-1
TGTGCCAGCAGTTACTCGACAGGGGGAGACTATGGCTACACCTTC CASSYSTGGDYGYTF TRBV6-5 TRBD1 many TRBJ1-2
TGTGCCAGCAGCTCCTCGGGGGTCCTAGAGCAGTACTTC CASSSSGVLEQYF TRBV7-2 . . TRBJ2-7
TGTGCCAGCAGCCCAGGGGGCGGCGAGCAGTACTTC CASSPGGGEQYF TRBV18 TRBD1 many TRBJ2-7
TGTGCCAGCAGTTACCGGGACAGGGGTTCTAACTATGGCTACACCTTC CASSYRDRGSNYGYTF TRBV6-6 TRBD1 . TRBJ1-2
TGTGCCAGCAGTTTATTGGGATCGGGCTACGAGCAGTACTTC CASSLLGSGYEQYF TRBV27 . few TRBJ2-7
TGCAGCGTTGAAGATGGCCGGGGCTACGAGCAGTACTTC CSVEDGRGYEQYF TRBV29-1 . . TRBJ2-7
TGTGCCAGCAGCTTACAGGGATTGAAGCCCCACTTT CASSLQGLKPHF TRBV7-2 . . TRBJ1-6
TGTGCCTGGAGTGTAGCCGGGGCCCCGCCCGCTGAAGCTTTCTTT CAWSVAGAPPAEAFF TRBV30 . few TRBJ1-1
TGTGCCAGCAGATATCGGACAGACCCCTATGGCTACACCTTC CASRYRTDPYGYTF TRBV27 . few TRBJ1-2
TGTGCCAGCAGCGACGACAGGGTCGGCGGAAACATTCAGTACTTC CASSDDRVGGNIQYF TRBV7-2 TRBD1 few TRBJ2-4
TGTGCCAGCAGCGTGGGGACTAGCGAAATCACAGATACGCAGTATTTT CASSVGTSEITDTQYF TRBV9 TRBD2 few TRBJ2-3
TGTGCCAGCAGCCGAAGCGGGGACCTCTACGAGCAGTACTTC CASSRSGDLYEQYF TRBV11-2 TRBD2 . TRBJ2-7
TGTGCCAGCAGTGCCGGGACCGGGTATTCACCCCTCCACTTT CASSAGTGYSPLHF TRBV27 . few TRBJ1-6
TGCGCCAGCAGCTTGGCCGGGACAGGGGATCCGGGCTACACCTTC CASSLAGTGDPGYTF TRBV5-1 TRBD1 few TRBJ1-2
TGTGCCAGTCTTAGGTGGGGCGGCCCCTACGAGCAGTACTTC CASLRWGGPYEQYF TRBV28 . few TRBJ2-7
TGTGCCAGCAGCTATCGCCTCGAGCAGGGAAGCGGCTACACCTTC CASSYRLEQGSGYTF TRBV6-6 . . TRBJ1-2
TGTGCCAGCAGCCAAAACCCGATCATAGAACAGTTCTTC CASSQNPIIEQFF TRBV4-2 . few TRBJ2-1
TGCAGTGCAGAGACTAGCGGGGGCTCTGGGGCCAACGTCCTGACTTTC CSAETSGGSGANVLTF TRBV20-1 TRBD2 . TRBJ2-6
TGTGCCAGCAGTACCAACAGGGGCACTGAAGCTTTCTTT CASSTNRGTEAFF TRBV7-2 TRBD1 . TRBJ1-1
TGTGCCAGCAGTTTAGACGGGGCAACCTACAATGAGCAGTTCTTC CASSLDGATYNEQFF TRBV12-3/TRBV12-4 . many TRBJ2-1
TGCGCCAGCAGAAACACCGGGACAGTCTCCTACGAGCAGTACTTC CASRNTGTVSYEQYF TRBV5-1 TRBD1 . TRBJ2-7
TGTGCCAGTTTTGTAGGACAGCGCATGTGGGCCTATGGCTACACCTTC CASFVGQRMWAYGYTF TRBV2 . . TRBJ1-2
TGTGCCAGCAGGGCTTACCAAGAGACCCAGTACTTC CASRAYQETQYF TRBV7-9 . few TRBJ2-5
TGTGCCACCAGGACTAGCGGGGGTACAGATACGCAGTATTTT CATRTSGGTDTQYF TRBV10-3 TRBD2 . TRBJ2-3